The present entry profiles one TCR beta chain with its context. These data are taken from a study of control samples from healthy donors and cancer patients. From germline, CDR1 is MNHEY and CDR2 SVGAGI. This CDR3 contains 14 residues. The trim removed 5 bases at V and 2 bases at J, leaving 5 bases unmatched. Here immunoSEQ multiplex PCR was the method, and the copy in TCRdb shows in-frame clones only, minus some. In the table there are around 99,000 clones, about nine tenths of which are singletons. The chain links TRBV6-5 to TRBJ2-7; 8 nucleotides match TRBD1. Specimen: blood. The TCR comes from a human donor in good health. The donor label of this sample is uncertain. The CDR3 protein is CASSTGTGTYEQYF. The CDR3, as DNA: TGTGCCAGCAGTACCGGGACAGGAACCTACGAGCAGTACTTC.